This T cell receptor beta chain stems from a study of cytomegalovirus exposure and HLA in healthy donors. The PCR contained 60 Vbeta and 13 Jbeta primers. Assay: immunoSEQ multiplex PCR; the TCRdb copy retains only in-frame clones and omits some. Of approximately 100,000 clones in the sample, about 75% were seen once. This clone was picked up a small number of times. This CDR3 region has 16 residues. Germline lookup yields CDR1 LNHDA and CDR2 SQIVND (reference sequence). J was trimmed by 5 bases and V by 6 bases; bases with no gene match: 13. The clonotype comes from a man in his fifties in good health and CMV-seronegative. Input material: PBMCs. The V call is TRBV19, the J call TRBJ1-5; 7 bases fit TRBD1. The CDR3 spells CASSSWEGGEHQPQHF. For the CDR3, the DNA is TGTGCCAGTAGCTCTTGGGAAGGGGGCGAACATCAGCCCCAGCATTTT.